This T cell receptor beta chain was sequenced for a study of T cells in Graves' hyperthyroidism and ophthalmopathy (dated by TCRdb to between 2018 and 2020). Background on the whole study: Peripheral blood was sampled at the time of initial diagnosis, prior to any treatment. Prospective prediction of ophthalmopathy was tested in an independent validation cohort of fewer than 20 hyperthyroidism patients and 15 to 17 patients who later progressed to ophthalmopathy. In addition, the study compared T-cell repertoires in thyroid tissue and in blood from roughly six Graves' hyperthyroidism patients. After sampling, hyperthyroidism patients received methimazole starting at 30 mg daily, and ophthalmopathy patients received high-dose intravenous methylprednisolone. To identify distinguishing TCR V-J signatures, a discovery cohort of around 98 patients was used, comprising 43 with Graves' ophthalmopathy and roughly 60 with stable Graves' hyperthyroidism. The approximately 100 discovery patients were randomly split 7:3 into training and test sets. According to the paper, TCR Vbeta CDR3 sequencing was carried out on 135 peripheral blood samples, which came from fewer than 50 ophthalmopathy, around 74 hyperthyroidism and some 17 progressor patients. The research as a whole found: During validation, the model predicted progression to ophthalmopathy a median of approximately six months ahead of onset, with roughly 65% sensitivity and 72% to 85% specificity. Sample size was not statistically predetermined, and blinding of investigators to group allocation was not performed. In cross-validation, a model built on a 13 V-J signature told ophthalmopathy apart from stable hyperthyroidism with approximately 90% sensitivity and roughly 82% specificity, and in testing the same model reached 80%/75%. Blood samples also contained most of the expanded thyroid clonotypes (frequency above 0.001), which suggests that blood repertoires may reflect thyroid immune responses.

TCR beta CDR3 regions were amplified from RNA transcripts. The TCR CDR3 was subjected to a first round of RT-PCR using the HTBI primer set and the Qiagen OneStep RT-PCR kit. A second multiplex PCR round built the libraries, followed by size selection and purification. Paired-end sequencing of the libraries was performed with 100 bp reads on an Illumina HiSeq2000. On the authors' methods: SOAPnuke was used to process the raw data, with reads discarded if the reads contained adapters or uncalled bases, had a mean Phred below 15, or lacked an exact constant-primer or identifier match. COPE v1.2.5 was used to merge high-quality paired reads, and clonotypes were defined as unique nucleotide sequences. MiTCR v1.1 was used to align the clonotypes against IMGT TRBV, TRBD and TRBJ reference segments. The analysis was restricted to V-J combinations with a frequency above 0.0001, which together covered 99.2% of the repertoires. A TCS score was defined as the ratio of F50 (clonal expansion) to E x V (chaos), with BLOSUM62-based TCRdist applied between CDR3 peptides within each V-J. Welch's t-statistics and random forest reduced 500 to 650 V-J features to roughly 13, which were used in a naive Bayes classifier (R e1071). TCRdb applied fastp at Q25 and MiXCR to the public reads, then kept only in-frame beta chains. Merged by CDR3 protein, the rows form single entries marked with the most common genes and DNA. These V and J calls derive from TCRdb rather than the authors' analysis. The sample table lists 350,000 to 400,000 distinct CDR3 sequences, around 14% of them with a count of one. Of the sample, about 33% falls within the top ten clones.

V is clipped by 0 bases and J by 7 bases, and the sequence between their germline boundaries is 8 bases long. The germline V gene gives CDR1 as SGDLS and CDR2 as YYNGEE. The CDR3 spans 14 amino acids, including both terminal residues. This entry keeps only the CDR3 DNA: 42 bases, framed from base 1. Stable Graves' hyperthyroidism was defined as no progression to ophthalmopathy during 18 months of follow-up. Hyperthyroidism patients were newly diagnosed, had a disease duration of under 2 months, and were aged 18 to 65 years. Patients with uncontrolled infections, other autoimmune diseases, pregnancy or lactation were excluded. Diagnoses were established on the basis of clinical symptoms, serum thyroxine and TRAb, thyroid ultrasound, and orbital computed tomography. PBMCs were separated from approximately 9.9 ml of fresh peripheral blood using Ficoll-Paque density gradient centrifugation. Total RNA was extracted with Trizol reagent, and quality was checked on an Agilent 2100 Bioanalyzer.

This clonotype appeared a few times. Its antigen remains unidentified. Here the CDR3 omits its conserved ending phenylalanine or tryptophan, so a read error is the likely source. The sequenced sample was blood. This TCR came from a woman aged 25-40 years with Graves' hyperthyroidism. The sequence joins TRBV9 to TRBJ1-6, with a weak D call of TRBD1 (5 bases match). CDR3 protein: CASSVGWDNSPLHL. The DNA reads TGTGCCAGCAGCGTAGGGTGGGACAATTCACCCCTCCACCTT.